The rows below give T cell receptor beta chains drawn from one sample of a study of neurological immune-mediated disorders. TCRdb redid the calling of the 5' RACE reads with MiXCR, one entry per CDR3 protein. The profile shows about 41,000 distinct CDR3 sequences, 2.5% of them singletons. What was sequenced was PBMCs. These receptors came from a man aged 30 to 45 with multiple sclerosis. CDR3s include the opening cysteine and the closing phenylalanine or tryptophan. A D gene is named only where the DNA matches it firmly. Some rows have no size entry. The others give once, few or many, or a class for an expanded clone.

clone_size j_call v_call d_call cdr3_aa cdr3_nt
many TRBJ2-2 TRBV4-2 TRBD2 CASSQETVSGSPTGELFF TGTGCCAGCAGCCAAGAAACGGTCAGCGGGAGTCCGACCGGGGAGCTGTTTTTT
few TRBJ1-1 TRBV5-6 . CASSLISGDPYVAEAFF TGTGCCAGCAGCTTGATTTCCGGGGACCCATATGTGGCTGAAGCTTTCTTT
many TRBJ2-6 TRBV7-2 . CASSLVRQASGANVLTF TGTGCCAGCAGCTTAGTTCGCCAGGCCTCTGGGGCCAACGTCCTGACTTTC
many TRBJ2-5 TRBV4-1 . CASSQAQIQETQYF TGCGCCAGCAGCCAAGCTCAAATCCAAGAGACCCAGTACTTC
many TRBJ2-1 TRBV5-1 . CASSPDSFREQFF TGCGCCAGCAGCCCGGACAGTTTTAGGGAGCAGTTCTTC
many TRBJ2-7 TRBV12-3/TRBV12-4 . CASRQQGNTYEQYF TGTGCCAGCAGGCAACAGGGAAACACCTACGAGCAGTACTTC
many TRBJ2-2 TRBV6-5 . CASSEGTTGELFF TGTGCCAGCAGTGAAGGGACCACCGGGGAGCTGTTTTTT
many TRBJ1-2 TRBV7-2 . CASSPSRVYGYTF TGTGCCAGCAGCCCTAGCAGGGTCTATGGCTACACCTTC
many TRBJ2-7 TRBV5-6 TRBD1 CASSWTGDYEQYF TGTGCCAGCAGCTGGACAGGCGACTACGAGCAGTACTTC
. TRBJ2-3 TRBV14 . CASSQDHGGGADTQYF TGTGCCAGCAGCCAAGATCATGGCGGGGGCGCAGATACGCAGTATTTT
many TRBJ2-7 TRBV20-1 TRBD2 CSATPLVASGTYEQYF TGCAGTGCTACCCCTTTAGTGGCTAGCGGCACCTACGAGCAGTACTTC
many TRBJ1-2 TRBV20-1 TRBD1 CSAQQGQGASGYTF TGCAGTGCCCAACAAGGACAGGGGGCGTCGGGCTACACCTTC
many TRBJ1-5 TRBV2 . CASSELRNQPQHF TGTGCCAGCAGTGAACTACGCAATCAGCCCCAGCATTTT
many TRBJ2-1 TRBV19 TRBD2 CASSRRGGADEQFF TGTGCCAGTAGTAGGCGCGGGGGGGCCGATGAGCAGTTCTTC
many TRBJ2-4 TRBV20-1 TRBD2 CSALFLAEEFIAKNIQYF TGCAGTGCCCTTTTTCTAGCGGAAGAATTCATAGCCAAAAACATTCAGTACTTC
many TRBJ2-5 TRBV6-2/TRBV6-3 . CASSPQQGRKGQTQYF TGTGCCAGCAGTCCCCAACAGGGTCGGAAAGGACAGACCCAGTACTTC
many TRBJ2-7 TRBV20-1 . CSARDDGGVRVEQYF TGCAGTGCTAGAGATGACGGGGGAGTCCGGGTCGAGCAGTACTTC
many TRBJ2-4 TRBV6-5 . CASSFRAKNIQYF TGTGCCAGCAGTTTTAGAGCCAAAAACATTCAGTACTTC
many TRBJ2-7 TRBV20-1 TRBD2 CSADPGLTSYEQYF TGCAGTGCCGACCCGGGACTAACGTCCTACGAGCAGTACTTC
many TRBJ1-1 TRBV27 TRBD1 CASSLSSPRGTFMNTEAFF TGTGCCAGCAGTTTAAGCTCCCCCAGGGGGACGTTCATGAACACTGAAGCTTTCTTT
many TRBJ2-1 TRBV6-2/TRBV6-3 TRBD2 CASSSGTSGSYNEQFF TGTGCCAGCAGTTCGGGGACTAGCGGGAGTTACAATGAGCAGTTCTTC
many TRBJ1-5 TRBV2 . CASRIQGGNQPQHF TGTGCCAGCAGAATACAGGGTGGCAATCAGCCCCAGCATTTT
many TRBJ1-1 TRBV20-1 TRBD1 CSARPSLGQGVNTEAFF TGCAGTGCTAGGCCCAGTCTAGGTCAGGGGGTGAACACTGAAGCTTTCTTT
many TRBJ2-2 TRBV7-8 TRBD2 CASSLAGGSPTGELFF TGTGCCAGCAGCCTGGCGGGGGGGTCCCCCACCGGGGAGCTGTTTTTT
many TRBJ2-3 TRBV7-2 TRBD2 CASSFATTGLAGGRNTQYF TGTGCCAGCAGCTTCGCGACCACTGGACTAGCGGGAGGGCGGAATACGCAGTATTTT
many TRBJ2-1 TRBV20-1 TRBD2 CSASFETSGDHNEQFF TGCAGTGCTAGTTTTGAAACCAGCGGGGATCACAATGAGCAGTTCTTC
many TRBJ2-7 TRBV7-7 . CASSPSLSSYEQYF TGTGCCAGCAGTCCGAGTTTAAGCTCCTACGAGCAGTACTTC
many TRBJ2-7 TRBV7-2 . CASSLAYSYEQYF TGTGCCAGCAGCTTAGCCTACTCCTACGAGCAGTACTTC
many TRBJ1-6 TRBV20-1 . CSAPLTVGTLVASPLHF TGCAGTGCTCCACTAACCGTGGGTACACTTGTCGCTTCACCCCTCCACTTT
many TRBJ2-1 TRBV6-2/TRBV6-3 . CASKGGGSIDEQFF TGTGCCAGCAAAGGGGGCGGGAGTATCGATGAGCAGTTCTTC
many TRBJ2-3 TRBV20-1 TRBD2 CSARDLAGRVLTDTQYF TGCAGTGCTAGAGATCTAGCGGGGAGGGTTCTCACAGATACGCAGTATTTT
many TRBJ2-1 TRBV19 . CASSPGLYNEQFF TGTGCCAGTAGTCCGGGCCTCTACAATGAGCAGTTCTTC
many TRBJ1-5 TRBV6-6 . CASSRTGTQHF TGTGCCAGCAGTCGGACGGGGACCCAGCATTTT
many TRBJ1-3 TRBV6-5 . CASSYWQPSGNTIYF TGTGCCAGCAGTTACTGGCAGCCCTCTGGAAACACCATATATTTT
many TRBJ1-5 TRBV20-1 TRBD1 CSAREDRGLNQPQHF TGCAGTGCTAGAGAGGACAGGGGACTCAATCAGCCCCAGCATTTT
many TRBJ1-2 TRBV5-4 TRBD1 CASSLTQGDYGYTF TGTGCCAGCAGCTTGACGCAGGGGGACTATGGCTACACCTTC
. TRBJ1-3 TRBV5-1 . CASSRTPGNTIYF TGCGCCAGCAGCCGGACACCCGGAAACACCATATATTTT
many TRBJ2-7 TRBV20-1 TRBD2 CSARARASGSYEQYF TGCAGTGCTAGAGCCAGGGCTAGCGGGAGTTACGAGCAGTACTTC
many TRBJ1-1 TRBV5-1 . CASSSLGRNTEAFF TGCGCCAGCAGCTCCCTAGGACGGAACACTGAAGCTTTCTTT
many TRBJ2-4 TRBV28 TRBD2 CASSLTSPGGVIQYF TGTGCCAGCAGTTTAACTAGTCCGGGGGGGGTTATTCAGTACTTC
many TRBJ2-1 TRBV6-2/TRBV6-3 . CASSYDGTGGFF TGTGCCAGCAGTTACGACGGGACTGGAGGGTTCTTC
many TRBJ2-7 TRBV7-8 . CASSSRVRSYEQYF TGTGCCAGCAGCTCTCGGGTCCGCTCCTACGAGCAGTACTTC
many TRBJ2-7 TRBV7-2 . CASSLGLTGSIYEQYF TGTGCCAGCAGCTTAGGATTAACAGGGAGTATCTACGAGCAGTACTTC
many TRBJ2-7 TRBV14 . CASSQDTGPSYEQYF TGTGCCAGCAGCCAAGACACGGGCCCTTCATACGAGCAGTACTTC
many TRBJ2-3 TRBV20-1 . CSASKVDTQYF TGCAGTGCTAGTAAGGTCGATACGCAGTATTTT